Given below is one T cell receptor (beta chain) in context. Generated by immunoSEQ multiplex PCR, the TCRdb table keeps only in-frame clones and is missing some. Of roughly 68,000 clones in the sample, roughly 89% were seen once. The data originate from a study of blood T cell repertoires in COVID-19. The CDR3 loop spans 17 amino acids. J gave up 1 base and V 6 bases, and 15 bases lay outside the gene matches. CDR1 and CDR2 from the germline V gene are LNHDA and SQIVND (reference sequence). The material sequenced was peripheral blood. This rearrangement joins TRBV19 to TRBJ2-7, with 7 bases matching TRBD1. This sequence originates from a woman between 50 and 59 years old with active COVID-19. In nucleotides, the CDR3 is TGTGCCAGTAGCACTGGGACAGCCAAGGACCCGTCCTACGAGCAGTACTTC. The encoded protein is CASSTGTAKDPSYEQYF.